This T cell receptor (beta chain) originates from a study of shared clonotypes between healthy human individuals. The J segment lost 6 bases and the V segment lost 3 bases, leaving 5 bases of the junction unmatched. The CDR3 runs to 14 residues. CDR1 MNHNS and CDR2 SASEGT come from the germline V gene. Sequencing used immunoSEQ multiplex PCR; TCRdb keeps in-frame clones, though not all of them. The table has 2.3 million or so clones, roughly 93% seen once. The chain has TRBV6-1 and TRBJ1-2, with 9 bases matching TRBD1. Sequencing input: naive CD4+ T cells from PBMCs. Subset in this sample: CD45RA+ positively selected. This receptor was obtained from a man younger than 35 in good health. Some clones in this sample may be carry-over from other donors' samples. DNA of the CDR3: TGTGCCAGCAGTGACTGGACAGGGGTTAATGGCTACACCTTC. The encoded protein is CASSDWTGVNGYTF.